A selection of T cell receptor beta chains follows, all from one sample in a study of blood T cell repertoires in COVID-19. Produced via immunoSEQ multiplex PCR; TCRdb's table is partial and in-frame only. Here the sample spans hundreds of thousands of clones, around 91% being singletons. The sequencing input was PBMCs or T cells enriched from blood (not recorded which). These receptors originate from a man aged 25 to 40 who had recovered from COVID-19. The CDR3 runs from the conserved cysteine through the conserved F or W. D genes are given only for firm matches. Expanded clones are given a class, and other clones once, few, many or no size at all.

D gene,clone size,J gene,V gene,CDR3 protein,CDR3 DNA
TRBD1,-,TRBJ2-7,TRBV28,CASMGQGTYEQYF,TGTGCCTCAATGGGACAGGGGACCTACGAGCAGTACTTC
-,-,TRBJ2-1,TRBV3-1/TRBV3-2,CASSPTRTVNEQFF,TGTGCCAGCAGCCCTACGCGGACTGTCAATGAGCAGTTCTTC
-,few,TRBJ2-1,TRBV18,CASSQRQATYNEQFF,TGTGCCAGCTCCCAGAGACAGGCTACCTACAATGAGCAGTTCTTC
TRBD2,-,TRBJ2-1,TRBV2,CASSDSGDEQFF,TGTGCCAGCAGTGACAGCGGGGATGAGCAGTTCTTC
TRBD1,-,TRBJ2-7,TRBV19,CASSKGQTYEQYF,TGTGCCAGTAGTAAGGGACAGACTTACGAGCAGTACTTC
TRBD2,-,TRBJ2-7,TRBV24-1,CATRLAGAYEQYF,TGTGCCACCAGACTAGCGGGGGCGTACGAGCAGTACTTC
-,-,TRBJ1-2,TRBV28,CASSFRASVGYTF,TGTGCCAGCAGTTTCAGGGCGTCCGTTGGCTACACCTTC
-,once,TRBJ2-7,TRBV13,CASSPRLGYEQYF,TGTGCCAGCAGCCCCCGGCTAGGCTACGAGCAGTACTTC
-,-,TRBJ1-4,TRBV7-9,CASSFTPGGGGQNNEKLFF,TGTGCCAGCAGCTTCACACCTGGAGGAGGTGGACAGAATAATGAAAAACTGTTTTTT
TRBD1,few,TRBJ1-1,TRBV19,CASSRTRTGGEAFF,TGTGCCAGTAGTCGGACCCGGACAGGGGGTGAAGCTTTCTTT
TRBD2,-,TRBJ2-3,TRBV7-3,CASSLLAGVGTDTQYF,TGTGCCAGCAGCTTACTAGCGGGAGTGGGAACAGATACGCAGTATTTT
TRBD1,-,TRBJ2-5,TRBV4-1,CASSQALNLRDRGQETQYF,TGCGCCAGCAGCCAAGCTCTTAACCTCCGGGACAGGGGACAAGAGACCCAGTACTTC
TRBD2,few,TRBJ2-5,TRBV20-1,CSASKTSGSTARYQETQYF,TGCAGTGCTAGTAAGACTAGCGGGAGTACCGCAAGGTACCAAGAGACCCAGTACTTC
-,-,TRBJ1-2,TRBV7-9,CASSLVGVQGANYGYTF,TGTGCCAGCAGCTTAGTTGGGGTGCAGGGCGCTAACTATGGCTACACCTTC
-,-,TRBJ1-4,TRBV30,CAWSLRAWEKLFF,TGTGCCTGGAGCCTCAGGGCCTGGGAAAAACTGTTTTTT
-,-,TRBJ1-1,TRBV2,CASSETGRMNTEAFF,TGTGCCAGCAGTGAAACAGGGCGCATGAACACTGAAGCTTTCTTT
-,-,TRBJ1-1,TRBV5-8,CASSFDDRQNTEAFF,TGTGCCAGCAGCTTTGACGACAGACAGAACACTGAAGCTTTCTTT
-,-,TRBJ2-4,TRBV4-1,CASSQSRDVTAKNIQYF,TGCGCCAGCAGCCAGTCGCGGGACGTGACCGCCAAAAACATTCAGTACTTC
TRBD1,few,TRBJ1-5,TRBV18,CASSPGLGQGANSGQPQHF,TGTGCCAGCTCACCGGGGTTGGGGCAGGGGGCGAACTCGGGCCAGCCCCAGCATTTT
-,-,TRBJ1-2,TRBV24-1,CATSDWRRDYGYTF,TGTGCCACCAGTGATTGGAGGCGGGACTATGGCTACACCTTC
-,-,TRBJ2-7,TRBV10-3,CAIRDISYEQYF,TGTGCCATCAGGGACATATCCTACGAGCAGTACTTC
TRBD2,-,TRBJ2-5,TRBV27,CASQAGEFETQYF,TGTGCCAGCCAAGCGGGAGAATTTGAGACCCAGTACTTC
TRBD2,-,TRBJ2-7,TRBV7-8,CASSLGLAGAISYEQYF,TGTGCCAGCAGCTTAGGACTAGCGGGAGCGATCTCCTACGAGCAGTACTTC
TRBD1,once,TRBJ2-3,TRBV5-4,CASSFGTGFTDTQYF,TGTGCCAGCAGCTTCGGGACAGGGTTCACAGATACGCAGTATTTT
TRBD1,-,TRBJ1-1,TRBV19,CASSPPGQGLNTEAFF,TGTGCCAGTAGTCCACCTGGACAGGGGCTGAACACTGAAGCTTTCTTT
-,-,TRBJ2-7,TRBV5-1,CASSLGSGYEQYF,TGCGCCAGCAGCTTAGGTAGCGGCTACGAGCAGTACTTC
TRBD1,-,TRBJ2-7,TRBV3-1/TRBV3-2,CASTGTGFYEQYF,TGTGCCAGCACCGGGACAGGGTTCTACGAGCAGTACTTC
-,many,TRBJ1-3,TRBV2,CASTPLWDTDYTIYF,TGTGCCAGCACTCCCCTGTGGGACACTGACTACACCATATATTTT
-,-,TRBJ2-1,TRBV3-1/TRBV3-2,CASSHTGYEQFF,TGTGCCAGCAGCCACACTGGTTACGAGCAGTTCTTC
-,-,TRBJ2-1,TRBV28,CASSRKRNEQFF,TGTGCCAGCAGCCGTAAGCGCAATGAGCAGTTCTTC
TRBD2,once,TRBJ2-4,TRBV6-5,CASSYSTTTSGRVLYF,TGTGCCAGCAGTTACTCTACCACGACTAGCGGGAGGGTTTTATACTTC
TRBD1,-,TRBJ2-5,TRBV27,CASSFRTGTETQYF,TGTGCCAGCAGTTTTAGGACAGGGACAGAGACCCAGTACTTC
-,-,TRBJ1-1,TRBV28,CASSSTGTANTEAFF,TGTGCCAGCAGTTCCACCGGGACTGCGAACACTGAAGCTTTCTTT
TRBD1,-,TRBJ2-7,TRBV27,CASSLSVGTGVYEQYF,TGTGCCAGCAGTTTATCGGTAGGGACAGGGGTCTACGAGCAGTACTTC
TRBD1,-,TRBJ2-4,TRBV29-1,CSAGSGRTGGNIQYF,TGCAGCGCCGGATCCGGTCGGACAGGGGGGAACATTCAGTACTTC
-,-,TRBJ1-5,TRBV10-3,CAISESGQNNQPQHF,TGTGCCATCAGTGAGTCGGGCCAGAACAATCAGCCCCAGCATTTT
TRBD1,-,TRBJ2-7,TRBV28,CASSQAQGLSYEQYF,TGTGCCAGCAGCCAGGCACAGGGGCTTTCCTACGAGCAGTACTTC
-,-,TRBJ2-3,TRBV6-5,CASSYSAGIATDTQYF,TGTGCCAGCAGTTACTCGGCGGGGATAGCCACAGATACGCAGTATTTT
TRBD1,-,TRBJ1-2,TRBV30,CAWRPLGTGERHGYTF,TGTGCCTGGAGGCCACTGGGGACAGGGGAGAGGCATGGCTACACCTTC
TRBD1,-,TRBJ2-7,TRBV2,CASGDSDSYEQYF,TGTGCCAGCGGGGACAGTGACTCCTACGAGCAGTACTTC
TRBD1,-,TRBJ1-4,TRBV30,CAWGTVATNEKLFF,TGTGCCTGGGGGACAGTGGCAACTAATGAAAAACTGTTTTTT
TRBD1,few,TRBJ1-2,TRBV7-9,CASSSGTGDYGYTF,TGTGCCAGCAGCTCGGGGACAGGGGACTATGGCTACACCTTC
-,-,TRBJ1-1,TRBV7-5,CVRSLLILREMNTEAFF,TGTGTCAGAAGCCTACTAATACTCAGGGAAATGAACACTGAAGCTTTCTTT
-,-,TRBJ1-6,TRBV30,CACSRRESPLHF,TGTGCCTGTTCCAGGAGGGAATCACCCCTCCACTTT
-,-,TRBJ1-1,TRBV7-8,CASSLPGEAFF,TGTGCCAGCAGCCTGCCCGGGGAAGCTTTCTTT
-,-,TRBJ2-1,TRBV12-3/TRBV12-4,CASSLRGSDEQFF,TGTGCCAGCAGTCTCCGGGGAAGCGATGAGCAGTTCTTC
TRBD2,once,TRBJ2-4,TRBV4-2,CASSQDPSGSAKNIQYF,TGTGCCAGCAGCCAAGATCCGAGCGGGAGTGCCAAAAACATTCAGTACTTC
-,-,TRBJ1-1,TRBV7-3,CASSFTANTEAFF,TGTGCCAGCAGCTTCACAGCGAACACTGAAGCTTTCTTT
-,-,TRBJ2-6,TRBV2,CASTSGEGAGANVLTF,TGTGCCAGCACCAGTGGTGAGGGCGCAGGGGCCAACGTCCTGACTTTC
-,-,TRBJ2-7,TRBV20-1,CSASKDTYEQYF,TGCAGTGCTAGTAAGGACACCTACGAGCAGTACTTC
TRBD1,-,TRBJ2-5,TRBV18,CASSLGQEETQYF,TGTGCCAGCTCACTTGGACAGGAAGAGACCCAGTACTTC
TRBD1,-,TRBJ2-7,TRBV5-1,CASSFGLSGQGPYEQYF,TGCGCCAGCAGCTTTGGTCTATCGGGACAGGGTCCCTACGAGCAGTACTTC
-,few,TRBJ1-5,TRBV5-1,CASSTGQPDQPQHF,TGCGCCAGCAGCACCGGACAGCCTGATCAGCCCCAGCATTTT
-,-,TRBJ2-1,TRBV5-8,CASSFTVVNEQFF,TGTGCCAGCAGCTTCACTGTCGTCAATGAGCAGTTCTTC
-,-,TRBJ1-5,TRBV27,CASSLGHNQPQHF,TGTGCCAGCAGTTTAGGGCACAATCAGCCCCAGCATTTT